Below, one TCR beta chain is given with its context. Its antigen is currently unknown. Profiled with immunoSEQ multiplex PCR; TCRdb holds only in-frame clones, not every one. The sample carries 300,000 to 350,000 clones, about 77% recorded once. These data originate in a study of cytotoxic CD8 clonotypes in ibrutinib-treated CLL. Study-wide background: Results showed around 24 partial and 2 complete responses; following median roughly 66 months, 14 remained remitted, roughly 12 advanced. Productive templates per sample averaged about 260,000; productive rearrangements, just under 95,000. Points from the study as a whole: Starting clonality was above that of age-matched healthy donors and tracked circulating CD8+ T-cell counts.

Cryopreserved PBMCs were the source of approximately 2 micrograms of genomic DNA, which went to TCR beta libraries. CDR1 is SGHRS, CDR2 YFSETQ, per germline. The V and J ends lost 3 bases and 0 bases, in that order; junction bases with no gene match: 2. The CDR3 is made up of 16 amino acids. The clonotype originates from a human donor with chronic lymphocytic leukemia. Sequencing was performed on PBMCs, taken before ibrutinib treatment. This chain uses TRBV5-1 with TRBJ2-7; 14 positions match TRBD2. The CDR3 protein is CASSSGLAGASYEQYF. DNA for the CDR3: TGCGCCAGCAGCTCGGGACTAGCGGGGGCCTCCTACGAGCAGTACTTC.